This T cell receptor beta chain appears in the sequencing data of a study of T cell responses to AZD1222 COVID-19 vaccine. As concerns this clone: Antigen unknown.

TCRdb's copy holds only in-frame clones and misses some; the assay was immunoSEQ multiplex PCR. The table lists around 100,000 clones, around nine tenths of them singletons, with around 3.3% in the top ten. Study-level points and caveats: Baseline serology detected seropositivity in only six or seven AZD1222 recipients. Clonal diversity may have been underestimated in mostly white British donors. A rise in Spike-specific TCR breadth and depth followed two AZD1222 doses. Nearly half of unique spike-specific TCRs reportedly avoided B.1.351 and B.1.1.7 mutated regions.

This sample comprised peripheral blood, obtained 28 days after the second dose of the MenACWY control vaccine. The receptor was derived from an adult who received the MenACWY meningococcal vaccine as a control.

CDR3 DNA sequence: TGTGCCAGCAGCTTGGTGGGGGTTAACACTGAAGCTTTCTTT. It is translated as CASSLVGVNTEAFF. The chain links TRBV5-8 to TRBJ1-1; possibly TRBD1 for D (5 bases). There are 14 residues in the CDR3. In germline, CDR1 is SGHTS, CDR2 YDEGEE. V lost 0 bases, J lost 2 bases, and 8 bases lay in between.